This T cell receptor (beta chain) comes out of a study of T cell responses to AZD1222 COVID-19 vaccine. Data came from immunoSEQ multiplex PCR; TCRdb stores just in-frame clones and leaves some out. The sample shows roughly 120,000 clones, just under 95% of them seen only once. The junction had 10 bases not matched to a gene; V was cut back by 4 bases and J by 8 bases. Germline loops: CDR1 SEHNR, CDR2 FQNEAQ (reference sequence). The CDR3 sequence is 14 residues long. Material: peripheral blood, obtained on day 0 of AZD1222 vaccination. The clonotype comes from an adult in good health. This sequence joins TRBV7-9 and TRBJ1-2, with 7 positions matching TRBD1. DNA for the CDR3: TGTGCCAGCAGCTGGCGACAGGGCCTGGAGGGCTACACCTTC. Its protein product is CASSWRQGLEGYTF.